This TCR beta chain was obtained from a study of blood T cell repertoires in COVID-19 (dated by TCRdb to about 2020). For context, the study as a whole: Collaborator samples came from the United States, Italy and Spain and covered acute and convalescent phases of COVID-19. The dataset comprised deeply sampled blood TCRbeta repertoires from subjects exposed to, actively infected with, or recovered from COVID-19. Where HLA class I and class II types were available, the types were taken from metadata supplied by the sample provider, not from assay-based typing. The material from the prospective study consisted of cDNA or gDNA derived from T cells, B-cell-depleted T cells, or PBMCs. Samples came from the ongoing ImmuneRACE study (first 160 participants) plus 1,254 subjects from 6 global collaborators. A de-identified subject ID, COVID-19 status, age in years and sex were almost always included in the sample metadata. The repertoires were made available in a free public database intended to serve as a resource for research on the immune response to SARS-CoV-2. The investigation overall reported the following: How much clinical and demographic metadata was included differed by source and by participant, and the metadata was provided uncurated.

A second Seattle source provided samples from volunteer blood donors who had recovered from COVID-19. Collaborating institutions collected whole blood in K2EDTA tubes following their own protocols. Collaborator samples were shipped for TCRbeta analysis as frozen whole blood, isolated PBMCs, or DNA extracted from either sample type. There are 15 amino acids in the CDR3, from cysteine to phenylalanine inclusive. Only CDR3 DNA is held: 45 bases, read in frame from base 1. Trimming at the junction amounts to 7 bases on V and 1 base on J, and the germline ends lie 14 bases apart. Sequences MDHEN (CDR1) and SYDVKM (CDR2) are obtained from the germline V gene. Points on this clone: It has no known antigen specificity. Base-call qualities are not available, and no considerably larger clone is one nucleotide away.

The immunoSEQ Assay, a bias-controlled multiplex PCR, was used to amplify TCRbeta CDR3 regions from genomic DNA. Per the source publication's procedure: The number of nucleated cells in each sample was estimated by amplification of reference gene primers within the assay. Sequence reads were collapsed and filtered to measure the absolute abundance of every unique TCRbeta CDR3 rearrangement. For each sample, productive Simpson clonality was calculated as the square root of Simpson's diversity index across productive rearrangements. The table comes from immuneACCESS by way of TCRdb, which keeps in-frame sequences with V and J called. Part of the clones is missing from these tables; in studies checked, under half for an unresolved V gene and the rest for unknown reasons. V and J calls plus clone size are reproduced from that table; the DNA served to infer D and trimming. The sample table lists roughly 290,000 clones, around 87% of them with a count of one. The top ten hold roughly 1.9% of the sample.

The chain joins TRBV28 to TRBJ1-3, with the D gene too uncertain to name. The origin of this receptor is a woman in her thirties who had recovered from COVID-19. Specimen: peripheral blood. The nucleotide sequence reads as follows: TGTGCCAGCACCCTCCGGGTATCTTCTGGAAACACCATATATTTT. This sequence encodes CASTLRVSSGNTIYF.